These 29 T cell receptor beta chains were sequenced from one sample in a study of STAT5B mutations in CD4+ large granular lymphocyte leukemia. Libraries were prepared by immunoSEQ multiplex PCR; TCRdb keeps only in-frame clonotypes and omits some of them. The sample has about 30,000 clones, about four fifths seen once. Material for sequencing was CD4+ T cells from blood buffy coats. Receptor source: a human donor in good health.

This sequence joins TRBV28 and TRBJ2-5, with D perhaps TRBD1 (7 bases). The CDR3 runs 14 residues. V lost 5 bases and J 4 bases, leaving 14 bases between the germline ends. CDR1 is MDHEN and CDR2 is SYDVKM in the germline V gene. In nucleotides, the CDR3 is TGTGCCAGCAGTCTAGCGACAGGGACAGAGACCCAGTACTTC. Its protein is CASSLATGTETQYF.

CDR3: CASSLITSTDTQYF. DNA for the CDR3: TGTGCCAGCAGCTTAATCACTAGCACAGATACGCAGTATTTT. The J gene is TRBJ2-3, the V gene TRBV7-2; D remains ambiguous. Deletions cut 2 bases from V and 0 bases from J, with 6 bases between. There are 14 residues in the CDR3. Germline-derived CDR1 and CDR2 are SGHTA and FQGNSA.

The genes are TRBV30 and TRBJ2-1; TRBD2 matches 8 bases. The CDR3 consists of 14 residues. Germline CDR1 and CDR2: GTSNPN and SVGIG (reference sequence). The V segment lost 0 bases and the J segment 5 bases; nucleotides outside the gene matches: 3. The CDR3 DNA is TGTGCCTGGAGTGTAGCGGGAGTTGACAATGAGCAGTTCTTC. It encodes CAWSVAGVDNEQFF.

To note about this clone: Other DNA sequences within the sample encode an identical CDR3. This chain joins TRBV20-1 and TRBJ2-1; D perhaps matches TRBD1 (5 bases). The CDR3 extends over 10 amino acids. Germline V lookup: CDR1 DFQATT, CDR2 SNEGSKA (reference sequence). Deletions cut 8 bases from V and 5 bases from J, with 7 bases between. The CDR3 region has the DNA TGCAGTTTACAGGACAATGAGCAGTTCTTC. It is translated as CSLQDNEQFF.

The chain joins TRBV19 to TRBJ2-3, with 10 bases fitting TRBD2. Germline lookup yields CDR1 LNHDA and CDR2 SQIVND (reference sequence). V trimming: 6 bases; J trimming: 2 bases; junction bases outside the gene matches: 8. The CDR3 totals 16 residues. The CDR3 region has the DNA TGTGCCAGTAGCAACTTAGCGGGAGGTTTCACAGATACGCAGTATTTT. This gives the protein CASSNLAGGFTDTQYF. The full variable domain, in which reference TRBV19 and TRBJ2-3 provide the parts outside the CDR3, is DGGITQSPKYLFRKEGQNVTLSCEQNLNHDAMYWYRQDPGQGLRLIYYSQIVNDFQKGDIAEGYSVSREKKESFPLTVTSAQKNPTAFYLCASSNLAGGFTDTQYFGPGTRLTVL.

The gene calls are TRBV7-8 and TRBJ2-1, with a weak D call TRBD1 (6 bases). V was clipped by 2 bases and J by 10 bases, with 18 bases between them. Germline CDR1 SGHVS, CDR2 FQNEAQ. CDR3 length equals 15 residues. The CDR3 here is CASSLRLSPGVEQFF. As DNA, the CDR3 is TGTGCCAGCAGCTTACGCCTATCCCCAGGGGTCGAGCAGTTCTTC.

This clone has only a few counts. The V gene is TRBV20-1, the J gene TRBJ1-2, with D possibly TRBD1 on 6 matching bases. Deletions cut 3 bases from V and 7 bases from J, with 9 bases between. The CDR3 loop spans 11 amino acids. Germline CDR1 reads DFQATT; CDR2 reads SNEGSKA (reference sequence). CDR3: CSASRDIGYTF. The CDR3 DNA sequence: TGCAGTGCTAGCCGGGACATTGGCTACACCTTC.

The rearrangement links TRBV7-2 to TRBJ2-1, with D possibly TRBD1 on 6 matching bases. CDR3 length: 14 amino acids. Trimming pared 0 bases from V and 8 bases from J, leaving 11 bases between. Germline CDR1 reads SGHTA; CDR2 reads FQGNSA. The CDR3 is CASSLALQGHEQFF. The CDR3, as DNA: TGTGCCAGCAGCTTAGCTTTACAGGGCCATGAGCAGTTCTTC.

Here the CDR3 reads CASRTTQGTADTQYF. The CDR3 DNA is TGTGCCAGTAGGACAACACAGGGGACTGCAGATACGCAGTATTTT. The chain couples TRBV19 to TRBJ2-3, with D maybe TRBD1 (7 bases). This CDR3 region has 15 residues. Looked up from germline, CDR1 is LNHDA and CDR2 is SQIVND (reference sequence). The V gene lost 6 bases and the J gene lost 4 bases, with 17 bases spanning the gap. Full variable domain (remainder filled in from reference TRBV19 and TRBJ2-3): DGGITQSPKYLFRKEGQNVTLSCEQNLNHDAMYWYRQDPGQGLRLIYYSQIVNDFQKGDIAEGYSVSREKKESFPLTVTSAQKNPTAFYLCASRTTQGTADTQYFGPGTRLTVL.

The table lists this clone with a few counts. The chain uses TRBV6-5 and TRBJ1-4, with D uncertain. The germline CDR1 and CDR2 sequences are MNHEY and SVGAGI. The CDR3 sequence is 14 residues long. Between the trimmed V and J ends, which lost 7 bases and 0 bases, there was a span of 9 bases. The CDR3 sequence is CASTRSATNEKLFF. The CDR3 DNA reads TGTGCCAGCACCCGGAGCGCAACTAATGAAAAACTGTTTTTT.

This clone was observed a few times. This chain joins TRBV27 and TRBJ1-5; 9 nucleotides line up with TRBD1. Germline V gene lookup returns CDR1 MNHEY and CDR2 SMNVEV (reference sequence). Trimming at V came to 2 bases and at J to 4 bases, leaving 3 bases not matched to a gene. CDR3 length equals 15 residues. This chain's CDR3 is CASSLGTGMNQPQHF. The CDR3 DNA reads as TGTGCCAGCAGTTTAGGGACAGGGATGAATCAGCCCCAGCATTTT.

This chain links TRBV7-2 with TRBJ1-1; tentative D call: TRBD1 (5 bases). Trimming removed 5 bases at V and 2 bases at J, with 12 bases between. Germline assignment: CDR1 SGHTA and CDR2 FQGNSA. This CDR3 contains 14 residues. In nucleotides, the CDR3 is TGTGCCAGCAGCCGCCCTCAGGGTAACACTGAAGCTTTCTTT. The encoded protein is CASSRPQGNTEAFF.

The chain combines TRBV7-8 with TRBJ2-7; no definite D call. Germline CDR1 and CDR2: SGHVS and FQNEAQ. The ends were cut back, 0 bases at V and 3 bases at J, with 9 bases in the middle. The CDR3 is 14 residues long. CDR3 protein: CASSLAGSGYEQYF. The CDR3, as DNA: TGTGCCAGCAGCTTAGCGGGAAGTGGCTACGAGCAGTACTTC.

The chain joins TRBV7-8 to TRBJ2-7; 7 bases map to TRBD1. Trimming removed 5 bases from V and 5 bases from J; junction bases left unmatched: 9. The germline CDR1 and CDR2 sequences are SGHVS and FQNEAQ. This CDR3 spans 14 amino acids. The CDR3 loop reads CASSLRQGVDEQYF. CDR3 sequence (DNA): TGTGCCAGCAGCCTACGACAGGGTGTGGACGAGCAGTACTTC.

The J gene is TRBJ2-3, the V gene TRBV5-1; weak D call: TRBD2 (6 bases). Per the germline V gene, CDR1 is SGHRS and CDR2 is YFSETQ. Trimming shortened V by 8 bases and J by 3 bases, and 19 bases separated the two germline ends. This CDR3 is built from 15 residues. DNA of the CDR3: TGCGCCAGTACAGGACGGGACTCAAAGACAGATACGCAGTATTTT. This codes for CASTGRDSKTDTQYF.

This chain connects TRBV5-1 to TRBJ2-5; perhaps TRBD1 as D (6 bases). V gave up 2 bases and J gave up 4 bases, with 12 bases separating them. Germline assignment: CDR1 SGHRS and CDR2 YFSETQ. The CDR3 covers 14 residues. CDR3 nucleotides: TGCGCCAGCAGCTTAGCAGGGGTTCTAGAGACCCAGTACTTC. This translates into CASSLAGVLETQYF. Full variable domain (rest looked up from reference TRBV5-1 and TRBJ2-5): KAGVTQTPRYLIKTRGQQVTLSCSPISGHRSVSWYQQTPGQGLQFLFEYFSETQRNKGNFPGRFSGRQFSNSRSEMNVSTLELGDSALYLCASSLAGVLETQYFGPGTRLLVL.

J is TRBJ2-1 and V is TRBV9; the D gene is possibly TRBD2 (5 bases). The germline V gene has CDR1 SGDLS and CDR2 YYNGEE. The CDR3 has 16 amino acids. Trimming pared 5 bases from V and 0 bases from J, leaving 15 bases between. Here the CDR3 reads CASSSGLLSSYNEQFF. The DNA of the CDR3 is TGTGCCAGCAGTTCCGGACTCCTCAGCTCCTACAATGAGCAGTTCTTC. Supplemented by reference TRBV9 and TRBJ2-1, the full variable domain reads DSGVTQTPKHLITATGQRVTLRCSPRSGDLSVYWYQQSLDQGLQFLIQYYNGEERAKGNILERFSAQQFPDLHSELNLSSLELGDSALYFCASSSGLLSSYNEQFFGPGTRLTVL.

CDR3 sequence reads: CASRPQDDHNYGYTF. CDR3 DNA: TGTGCCAGCAGGCCCCAGGACGATCATAACTATGGCTACACCTTC. This rearrangement joins TRBV7-2 to TRBJ1-2; unclear D gene. The CDR3 extends over 15 amino acids. The V end was cut by 6 bases, the J end by 1 base, with 15 bases between. In germline, CDR1 is SGHTA, CDR2 FQGNSA.

The gene calls are TRBV10-2 and TRBJ1-1; a possible D gene is TRBD1 (5 bases). Germline loops: CDR1 WSHSY, CDR2 SAAADI. V was clipped by 5 bases and J by 1 base, with 11 bases between them. The CDR3 contains 14 residues. Here the CDR3 reads CASSRQSSNTEAFF. DNA for the CDR3: TGCGCCAGCAGTAGACAGTCGTCGAACACTGAAGCTTTCTTT.

The gene calls are TRBV7-2 and TRBJ2-3, with TRBD2 matching over 11 bases. The CDR3 contains 18 residues. Trimming at V came to 5 bases and at J to 2 bases, leaving 12 bases not matched to a gene. The germline V gene has CDR1 SGHTA and CDR2 FQGNSA. The CDR3 nucleotides are TGTGCCAGCAGCAAACCACCACTAGCGGGAGCGTCCACAGATACGCAGTATTTT. Protein product: CASSKPPLAGASTDTQYF.

CDR3 amino acids: CASSILQGSNQPQHF. The CDR3 bases are TGTGCCAGTAGTATTCTCCAGGGTAGCAATCAGCCCCAGCATTTT. The chain recombines TRBV19 with TRBJ1-5, with a tentative D call TRBD1 (5 bases). The V end lost 3 bases, the J end lost 0 bases, and 9 bases lay between the germline ends. In germline, CDR1 is LNHDA, CDR2 SQIVND (reference sequence). This CDR3 has 15 amino acids.

J is TRBJ2-2 and V is TRBV7-2; 11 nucleotides agree with TRBD2. CDR1 and CDR2 (germline): SGHTA, FQGNSA. Germline trimming cut 2 bases from V and 7 bases from J; bases unmatched to any gene: 9. There are 17 residues in the CDR3. CDR3 protein: CASSLQQTSGMSGELFF. CDR3 in DNA: TGTGCCAGCAGCTTACAGCAGACTAGCGGGATGAGCGGGGAGCTGTTTTTT.

The genes are TRBV5-5 and TRBJ2-5; TRBD1 might be the D (6 bases). The V end lost 2 bases, the J end lost 0 bases, and 14 bases lay between the germline ends. Looked up from germline, CDR1 is SGHKS and CDR2 is YYEKEE (reference sequence). This CDR3 comprises 16 residues. CDR3 in amino acids: CASSFGPRDNQETQYF. The CDR3 DNA reads as TGTGCCAGCAGCTTTGGTCCTCGGGACAACCAAGAGACCCAGTACTTC.

The rearrangement joins TRBV7-3 to TRBJ2-3; D unclear. V was shortened by 1 base and J by 1 base, with 9 bases between the two germline ends. The length of the CDR3 is 15 residues. Germline lookup yields CDR1 SGHTA and CDR2 FQGTGA. CDR3 sequence: CASSLNSAGTDTQYF. Written as DNA, the CDR3 is TGTGCCAGCAGCTTAAATTCCGCGGGCACAGATACGCAGTATTTT.

The rearrangement uses TRBV14 and TRBJ2-1; D is possibly TRBD1 or TRBD2 (5 bases each). The germline gives CDR1 SGHDN, CDR2 FVKESK. V lost 1 base, J lost 10 bases, and 14 bases lay in between. This CDR3 is built from 14 residues. Here the CDR3 DNA reads TGTGCCAGCAGCCAAGGGGGACCAAAGCGCGAGCAGTTCTTC. Translation gives CASSQGGPKREQFF.

This clone was detected only a few times. J is TRBJ2-7 and V is TRBV5-1; D perhaps matches TRBD1 (6 bases). The CDR3 contains 12 residues. Germline V CDR1 and CDR2: SGHRS, YFSETQ. V lost 0 bases and J lost 8, with 9 bases in between. CDR3 sequence: CASSLEDSKQYF. The CDR3 coding sequence is TGCGCCAGCAGCTTGGAGGACAGCAAGCAGTACTTC.

The rearrangement links TRBV10-3 to TRBJ2-3; a weak D match, TRBD2 (5 bases). V lost 0 bases, J lost 1 base, and 14 bases lay in between. The V gene's germline CDR1 is ENHRY and CDR2 SYGVKD. This CDR3 comprises 17 residues. The CDR3 sequence: CAISESGLMRGTDTQYF. CDR3 DNA sequence: TGTGCCATCAGTGAGTCGGGTCTAATGCGGGGCACAGATACGCAGTATTTT.

The chain employs TRBV29-1 and TRBJ2-5; no firm D call. With the DNA end fitting TRBJ2-7 better, the J assignment may be wrong. The CDR3 spans 12 residues. Per the germline V gene, CDR1 is SQVTM and CDR2 is ANQGSEA. CDR3 in DNA: TGCAGCGTTGTTACGTCCTCCTACGAGCAGTACTTC. It encodes CSVVTSSYEQYF.

The rearrangement joins TRBV11-2 to TRBJ2-1, with 13 bases identical to TRBD2. The J segment lost 8 bases and the V segment lost 5 bases, leaving 6 bases of the junction unmatched. The CDR3 is made up of 15 amino acids. CDR1 and CDR2 (germline): SGHAT, FQNNGV. CDR3 coding DNA: TGTGCCAGCAGCCTACTAGCGGGAGGGAGGGATGAGCAGTTCTTC. As protein: CASSLLAGGRDEQFF.